Below, 6 T cell receptor beta chains from the same sample are listed, as sequenced in a study of shared clonotypes between healthy human individuals. This table comes from immunoSEQ multiplex PCR, and its TCRdb copy is limited to in-frame clones, with some not included. The sample includes some 500,000 clones, 90% to 97% seen only once; the top ten take about 0.054%. What was sequenced was naive CD4+ T cells sorted from blood. Indicated subset: CD45RA+ positively selected. The source of these receptors is a woman younger than 45 in good health.

This chain joins TRBV11-2 and TRBJ1-2; D not certain. The germline gives CDR1 SGHAT, CDR2 FQNNGV. The CDR3 has 15 amino acids. The V and J ends lost 0 bases and 8 bases respectively, with 16 bases between them. This CDR3 reads CASSLEPEPVWGYTF. The DNA for the CDR3 is TGTGCCAGCAGCTTAGAACCGGAACCCGTCTGGGGCTACACCTTC. The full variable domain, its missing parts supplied by reference TRBV11-2 and TRBJ1-2, is EAGVAQSPRYKIIEKRQSVAFWCNPISGHATLYWYQQILGQGPKLLIQFQNNGVVDDSQLPKDRFSAERLKGVDSTLKIQPAKLEDSAVYLCASSLEPEPVWGYTFGSGTRLTVV.

The chain carries TRBV2 and TRBJ1-2; weak D call: TRBD1 (6 bases). V was cut by 6 bases and J by 4 bases, with 15 bases left in between. The CDR3 has 14 amino acids. In germline, CDR1 is SNHLY, CDR2 FYNNEI. The CDR3 loop reads CASRGAGAPYGYTF. In DNA form, the CDR3 reads TGTGCCAGCAGGGGGGCAGGGGCACCCTATGGCTACACCTTC.

The CDR3 sequence is CATGEWGIGTEAFF. CDR3 in DNA: TGTGCCACCGGTGAGTGGGGCATTGGCACTGAAGCTTTCTTT. The chain links TRBV10-3 to TRBJ1-1; possibly TRBD1 for D (5 bases). Germline loops: CDR1 ENHRY, CDR2 SYGVKD. The V end was cut by 10 bases, the J end by 4 bases, with 19 bases between. The CDR3 sequence is 14 residues long.

V is TRBV4-2 and J is TRBJ1-1; 7 bases agree with TRBD1. Trimming at V came to 2 bases and at J to 4 bases, leaving 13 bases not matched to a gene. The CDR3 is made up of 17 amino acids. Germline CDR1 reads LGHNA; CDR2 reads YNFKEQ. The CDR3 region has the DNA TGTGCCAGCAGCCAACGAGTTACAGGGGCCGGAGTCACTGAAGCTTTCTTT. Residues: CASSQRVTGAGVTEAFF.

This chain connects TRBV5-1 to TRBJ1-2; 11 bases fit TRBD1. The CDR3 length is 13 residues. CDR1 is SGHRS and CDR2 is YFSETQ in the germline V gene. The junction had 6 bases not matched to a gene; V was cut back by 4 bases and J by 10 bases. The CDR3 loop is CASSGQDRGHYTF. Here the CDR3 DNA reads TGCGCCAGCAGCGGCCAGGACAGGGGGCACTACACCTTC.

The V gene is TRBV7-9, the J gene TRBJ2-3, with D possibly being TRBD1 (5 bases). The germline CDR1 and CDR2 sequences are SEHNR and FQNEAQ (reference sequence). This CDR3 region has 14 residues. Deletions cut 3 bases from V and 4 bases from J, with 11 bases between. The CDR3 region is CASSFSGIADTQYF. CDR3 nucleotides: TGTGCCAGCAGCTTTTCAGGGATAGCAGATACGCAGTATTTT.